Listed here is a single T cell receptor (beta chain). Its antigen is still unknown. The sample belongs to a study of CD4+ T cells in melanoma. Study observations and caveats: CD8+ T cell, macrophage and B cell function reportedly correlated with neoantigen-specific CD4+ T cells. Diverse differentiation states were reported for melanoma neoantigen-specific CD4+ T cells.

Libraries were prepared by immunoSEQ multiplex PCR; TCRdb keeps only in-frame clonotypes and omits some of them. The sample yields around 100,000 clones, about 90% seen once. CDR1 and CDR2 (germline): SGHRS, YFSETQ. Trimming left V 0 bases short and J 0 bases short, with 7 bases between. The CDR3 contains 14 residues. The TCR sequence derives from a human donor with melanoma. This chain connects TRBV5-1 to TRBJ2-7; no reliable D call. The sequencing input was peripheral blood. The CDR3 region has the DNA TGCGCCAGCAGCTTGGAGCATTCCTCCTACGAGCAGTACTTC. Protein: CASSLEHSSYEQYF.